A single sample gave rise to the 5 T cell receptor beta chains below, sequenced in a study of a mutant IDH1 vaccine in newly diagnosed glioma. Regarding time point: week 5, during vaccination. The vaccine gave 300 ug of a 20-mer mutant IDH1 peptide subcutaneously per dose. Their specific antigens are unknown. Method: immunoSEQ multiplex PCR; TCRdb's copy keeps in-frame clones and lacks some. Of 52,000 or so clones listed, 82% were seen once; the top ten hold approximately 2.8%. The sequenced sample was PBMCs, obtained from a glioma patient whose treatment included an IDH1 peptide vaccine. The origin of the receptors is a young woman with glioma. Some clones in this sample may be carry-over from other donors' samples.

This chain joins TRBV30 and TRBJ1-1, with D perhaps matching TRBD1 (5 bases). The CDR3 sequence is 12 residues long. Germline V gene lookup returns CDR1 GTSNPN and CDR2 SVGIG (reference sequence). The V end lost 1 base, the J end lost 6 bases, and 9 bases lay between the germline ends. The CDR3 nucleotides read TGTGCCTGGAGTGACCAGGGACCTGAAGCTTTCTTT. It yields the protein CAWSDQGPEAFF.

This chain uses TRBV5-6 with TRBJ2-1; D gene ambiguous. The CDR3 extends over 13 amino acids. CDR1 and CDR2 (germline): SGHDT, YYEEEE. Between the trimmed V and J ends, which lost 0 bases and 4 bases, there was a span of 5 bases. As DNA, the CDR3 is TGTGCCAGCAGCTTGGACCTGTACAATGAGCAGTTCTTC. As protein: CASSLDLYNEQFF.

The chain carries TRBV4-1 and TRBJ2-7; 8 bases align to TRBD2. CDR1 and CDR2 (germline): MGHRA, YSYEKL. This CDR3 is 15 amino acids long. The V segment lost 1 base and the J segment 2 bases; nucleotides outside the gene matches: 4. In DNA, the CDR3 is TGCGCCAGCAGCCAAGGGGTACTAGCGGCCTACGAGCAGTACTTC. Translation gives CASSQGVLAAYEQYF.

CDR3 residues: CASSAGQGNPQPQHF. DNA of the CDR3: TGTGCCAGCAGCGCAGGACAGGGAAACCCCCAGCCCCAGCATTTT. V usage is TRBV9 and J usage is TRBJ1-5, with TRBD1 matching 8 bases. With V trimmed by 3 bases and J by 7 bases, 9 bases remained unmatched. Germline values: CDR1 SGDLS, CDR2 YYNGEE. The CDR3 totals 15 residues.

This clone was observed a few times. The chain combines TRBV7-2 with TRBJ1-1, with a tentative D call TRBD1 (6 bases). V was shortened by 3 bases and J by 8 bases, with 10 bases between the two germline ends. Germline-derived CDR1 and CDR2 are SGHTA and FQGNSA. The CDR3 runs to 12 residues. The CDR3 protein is CASSFRGGEAFF. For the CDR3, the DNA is TGTGCCAGCAGCTTCAGGGGAGGGGAAGCTTTCTTT.